These T cell receptor beta chains were read from a single sample in a study of Tregs in tolerant kidney transplant recipients. The method was immunoSEQ multiplex PCR; TCRdb's version includes in-frame clones alone and lacks a portion of them. The sample contains around 64,000 clones, 87% of which appear only once. This sample comprised CD4+ T cells from blood (PBMCs), obtained 6 months after the transplant. These receptors all stem from a human patient who received a combined kidney and bone marrow transplant. A share of the T cells may be of graft donor origin. Each CDR3 is given without its conserved first and last residue. Fields, in order: CDR3 protein, J gene, V gene.

CDR3 protein: ASSFYNYGYT; J gene: TRBJ1-2; V gene: TRBV28
CDR3 protein: ASSGDRARETEAF; J gene: TRBJ1-1; V gene: TRBV11-2
CDR3 protein: ASSRYNEQF; J gene: TRBJ2-1; V gene: TRBV5-1
CDR3 protein: ASSRDSHWVTEAF; J gene: TRBJ1-1; V gene: TRBV28
CDR3 protein: ASSEGGQGSYEQY; J gene: TRBJ2-7; V gene: TRBV9
CDR3 protein: AWSSPSTSGRRYEQY; J gene: TRBJ2-7; V gene: TRBV30
CDR3 protein: ASRLNSEQY; J gene: TRBJ2-7; V gene: TRBV2
CDR3 protein: ASSQGRLAGPYEQY; J gene: TRBJ2-7; V gene: TRBV4-1
CDR3 protein: ASSLGWAGGNQPQH; J gene: TRBJ1-5; V gene: TRBV7-9
CDR3 protein: ASSQRQGGQPQH; J gene: TRBJ1-5; V gene: TRBV4-3
CDR3 protein: ASSPRGADYNEQF; J gene: TRBJ2-1; V gene: TRBV5-4
CDR3 protein: ASSYSTGRVMYEQY; J gene: TRBJ2-7; V gene: TRBV6-6
CDR3 protein: ASSQGGLGEKLF; J gene: TRBJ1-4; V gene: TRBV14
CDR3 protein: ASSLPVRTDTQY; J gene: TRBJ2-3; V gene: TRBV11-2
CDR3 protein: ASSVDPGRTTEAF; J gene: TRBJ1-1; V gene: TRBV9
CDR3 protein: ASSQSRTGAYEQY; J gene: TRBJ2-7; V gene: TRBV16
CDR3 protein: AISESLLGQTYNSPLH; J gene: TRBJ1-6; V gene: TRBV10-3
CDR3 protein: ASSWLRYEQY; J gene: TRBJ2-7; V gene: TRBV7-8
CDR3 protein: ASSLGTITGEQY; J gene: TRBJ2-7; V gene: TRBV11-3
CDR3 protein: AMGQFQETQY; J gene: TRBJ2-5; V gene: TRBV2
CDR3 protein: ASKAGYISGNTIY; J gene: TRBJ1-3; V gene: TRBV19
CDR3 protein: ASSPLSSYNEQF; J gene: TRBJ2-1; V gene: TRBV18
CDR3 protein: ASSLTGLEETQY; J gene: TRBJ2-5; V gene: TRBV28
CDR3 protein: ASSPLAGGTQETQY; J gene: TRBJ2-5; V gene: TRBV5-4
CDR3 protein: ASIRGGKIYEQY; J gene: TRBJ2-7; V gene: TRBV2
CDR3 protein: ASSQGGTVYGYT; J gene: TRBJ1-2; V gene: TRBV14
CDR3 protein: ASSKLDGTYEQY; J gene: TRBJ2-7; V gene: TRBV21-1
CDR3 protein: ASSQGARTEAF; J gene: TRBJ1-1; V gene: TRBV11-1
CDR3 protein: ASRDRGRNEQY; J gene: TRBJ2-7; V gene: TRBV19
CDR3 protein: ASASSRVRGDTQY; J gene: TRBJ2-3; V gene: TRBV5-1
CDR3 protein: ASSTGGIPYGYT; J gene: TRBJ1-2; V gene: TRBV27
CDR3 protein: ASSLKGAEETQY; J gene: TRBJ2-5; V gene: TRBV7-9
CDR3 protein: ASSTSGVVTGAEAF; J gene: TRBJ1-1; V gene: TRBV19
CDR3 protein: ASSQVGGLTDTQY; J gene: TRBJ2-3; V gene: TRBV14
CDR3 protein: AWEGRDGANVLT; J gene: TRBJ2-6; V gene: TRBV30
CDR3 protein: ASSFSPLGANVLT; J gene: TRBJ2-6; V gene: TRBV5-8
CDR3 protein: ASSSGLPYEQY; J gene: TRBJ2-7; V gene: TRBV11-3
CDR3 protein: ASRETAGSSGELF; J gene: TRBJ2-2; V gene: TRBV2
CDR3 protein: ASRTSPATGELF; J gene: TRBJ2-2; V gene: TRBV19
CDR3 protein: ASSPRTSGSTDTQY; J gene: TRBJ2-3; V gene: TRBV7-2
CDR3 protein: ASSTRTSSYNEQF; J gene: TRBJ2-1; V gene: TRBV5-1
CDR3 protein: ASTPRGSYNEQF; J gene: TRBJ2-1; V gene: TRBV2
CDR3 protein: ASRLLAGGSDEQF; J gene: TRBJ2-1; V gene: TRBV11-3
CDR3 protein: ASSDGGRNEQY; J gene: .; V gene: TRBV25-1
CDR3 protein: ASSNPGQGYSPLH; J gene: TRBJ1-6; V gene: TRBV21-1
CDR3 protein: ASSGGTRGERGY; J gene: TRBJ2-3; V gene: TRBV27
CDR3 protein: ASSYVLWGREETQY; J gene: TRBJ2-5; V gene: TRBV6-5
CDR3 protein: ASSSPRGAYEQY; J gene: TRBJ2-7; V gene: TRBV7-8
CDR3 protein: AISESGGADYGYT; J gene: TRBJ1-2; V gene: TRBV10-3
CDR3 protein: AISEFTGGVTHGYT; J gene: TRBJ1-2; V gene: TRBV10-3
CDR3 protein: ASSGQGASPNEKLF; J gene: TRBJ1-4; V gene: TRBV5-4
CDR3 protein: ASSDDGSQGAHEQY; J gene: TRBJ2-7; V gene: TRBV6-4
CDR3 protein: AWDIGGATGELF; J gene: TRBJ2-2; V gene: TRBV30
CDR3 protein: ASSLVGGSYEQY; J gene: TRBJ2-7; V gene: TRBV5-5
CDR3 protein: ASSLDWGVHIQY; J gene: TRBJ2-4; V gene: TRBV7-8
CDR3 protein: ASSLRQGGRAF; J gene: TRBJ1-1; V gene: TRBV5-4